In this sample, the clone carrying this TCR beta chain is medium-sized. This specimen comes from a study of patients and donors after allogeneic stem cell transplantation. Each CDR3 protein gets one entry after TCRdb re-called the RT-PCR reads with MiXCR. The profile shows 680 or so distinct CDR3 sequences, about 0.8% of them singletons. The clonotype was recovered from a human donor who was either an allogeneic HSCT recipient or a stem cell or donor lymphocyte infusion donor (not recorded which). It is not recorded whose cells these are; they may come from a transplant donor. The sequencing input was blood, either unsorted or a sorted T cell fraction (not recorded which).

CDR3 sequence: CASSLRQGLPGELFF. The CDR3 DNA reads TGTGCCAGCAGCCTTAGACAGGGTCTGCCCGGGGAGCTGTTTTTT. The chain couples TRBV27 to TRBJ2-2, with 7 bases identical to TRBD1. CDR3 length equals 15 residues. Losses at the gene ends were 6 bases for V and 6 bases for J; bases not matched to a gene: 10. Germline CDR1 is MNHEY and CDR2 is SMNVEV (reference sequence).